These 18 T cell receptor beta chains came from one sample sequenced in a study of blood T cell repertoires in COVID-19 (dated by TCRdb to the early 2020s). The library was prepared using the immunoSEQ multiplex PCR assay. TCRdb obtained this table from immuneACCESS and retained in-frame rearrangements with V and J assigned. These tables miss some clones; where compared with another copy, unresolved V genes account for less than half of the shortfall, and the remainder is unexplained. The sample profile shows under 200,000 clones; around 90% of them were found once. Approximately 8% of the sample comes from the top ten. The sequenced material came from PBMCs or T cells enriched from blood (not recorded which). The receptors shown here come from a woman aged 18-35 years who had recovered from COVID-19.

The gene calls are TRBV2 and TRBJ1-5; D perhaps matches TRBD1 (5 bases). The CDR3 runs 13 residues. Trimming cost V 3 bases and J 7 bases, with 10 bases left between them. Germline V gene lookup returns CDR1 SNHLY and CDR2 FYNNEI. The CDR3 protein is CASSDVGRQPQHF. The DNA of the CDR3 is TGTGCCAGCAGTGATGTGGGGCGGCAGCCCCAGCATTTT.

The chain is built from TRBV7-3 and TRBJ2-1, with 13 bases fitting TRBD2. The CDR3 spans 15 residues. CDR1 and CDR2 from the germline V gene are SGHTA and FQGTGA. J gave up 6 bases and V 3 bases, and 2 bases lay outside the gene matches. CDR3 nucleotide sequence: TGTGCCAGCAGCTTTACTAGCGGGGGGGCCAATGAGCAGTTCTTC. Translated, it gives CASSFTSGGANEQFF.

V usage is TRBV7-6 and J usage is TRBJ2-7, with D possibly being TRBD2 (6 bases). V was cut by 0 bases and J by 1 base, with 10 bases left in between. The germline V gene has CDR1 SGHVS and CDR2 FNYEAQ. The CDR3 has 15 residues. The CDR3 DNA is TGTGCCAGCAGCTTAGCGGAGGGCGGATCCTACGAGCAGTACTTC. This codes for CASSLAEGGSYEQYF.

The V call is TRBV6-4, the J call TRBJ2-3; TRBD2 might be the D (7 bases). The CDR3 has 17 residues. From germline, CDR1 is MRHNA and CDR2 SNTAGT. Trimming shortened V by 0 bases and J by 1 base, and 14 bases separated the two germline ends. The CDR3 DNA follows: TGTGCCAGCAGTGACTCAGGGGGGGTTTTTCGCACAGATACGCAGTATTTT. Protein product: CASSDSGGVFRTDTQYF.

The chain uses TRBV5-6 and TRBJ1-5; D perhaps matches TRBD1 (5 bases). Germline CDR1 reads SGHDT; CDR2 reads YYEEEE. The CDR3 spans 15 residues. The V end was cut by 1 base, the J end by 4 bases, with 12 bases between. CDR3 residues: CASSLWQGRNQPQHF. For the CDR3, the DNA is TGTGCCAGCAGCTTGTGGCAGGGAAGGAATCAGCCCCAGCATTTT.

The genes are TRBV11-3 and TRBJ2-3, with D perhaps TRBD2 (6 bases). CDR3 length: 14 amino acids. CDR1 is SGHNT, CDR2 YENEEA, per germline. Trimming stripped 1 base from V and 4 bases from J, with 9 bases between. CDR3 bases: TGTGCCAGCAGCTTAGGCAGCGGGTCAGATACGCAGTATTTT. Its protein is CASSLGSGSDTQYF.

The V and J genes are TRBV7-8 and TRBJ2-1, with D maybe TRBD1 (5 bases). CDR1 is SGHVS and CDR2 is FQNEAQ in the germline V gene. V lost 6 bases and J lost 0, with 12 bases in between. This CDR3 region has 15 residues. CDR3 sequence: CASSKGQISYNEQFF. CDR3 nucleotides: TGTGCCAGCAGTAAGGGGCAGATCTCCTACAATGAGCAGTTCTTC.

CDR3 in DNA: TGTGCCAGCAGCGCGACGGGGGTTTGGTCTTTCTTT. The encoded protein is CASSATGVWSFF. V and J are TRBV28 and TRBJ1-1, with a possible D match to TRBD1 (5 bases). CDR1 and CDR2 from the germline V gene are MDHEN and SYDVKM. The CDR3 is 12 amino acids. Trimming left V 6 bases short and J 12 bases short, with 17 bases between.

This clone was counted once. The chain carries TRBV27 and TRBJ2-2, with 14 bases matching TRBD2. J lost 4 bases, V lost 3 bases, and 13 bases had no gene match. Germline CDR1 and CDR2: MNHEY and SMNVEV (reference sequence). The CDR3 loop spans 20 amino acids. In DNA, the CDR3 is TGTGCCAGCAGTTTTTTTGGGGTGACTAGCGGGGGGGCCGTCACCGGGGAGCTGTTTTTT. Translated: CASSFFGVTSGGAVTGELFF.

With regard to this clone: This sample also contains other DNA sequences that code for the same CDR3. V and J are TRBV5-1 and TRBJ1-1; D is uncertain. V lost 2 bases and J lost 0, with 8 bases in between. The CDR3 spans 14 residues. The germline CDR1 and CDR2 sequences are SGHRS and YFSETQ. The CDR3 sequence: CASSLGGLNTEAFF. In nucleotides, the CDR3 is TGCGCCAGCAGCTTAGGCGGGCTGAACACTGAAGCTTTCTTT.

V usage is TRBV5-5 and J usage is TRBJ1-2, with TRBD1 as a possible D gene (5 bases). The CDR3 length is 14 residues. The V and J ends lost 0 bases and 0 bases respectively, with 6 bases between them. Germline lookup yields CDR1 SGHKS and CDR2 YYEKEE (reference sequence). The chain's CDR3 is CASSLGQSNYGYTF. For the CDR3, the DNA is TGTGCCAGCAGCTTGGGACAGTCTAACTATGGCTACACCTTC. Variable domain in full (rest from reference TRBV5-5 and TRBJ1-2): DAGVTQSPTHLIKTRGQQVTLRCSPISGHKSVSWYQQVLGQGPQFIFQYYEKEERGRGNFPDRFSARQFPNYSSELNVNALLLGDSALYLCASSLGQSNYGYTFGSGTRLTVV.

This chain connects TRBV11-3 to TRBJ2-2; TRBD2 aligns across 8 bases. Unmatched junction bases numbered 10, after V lost 3 bases and J lost 1 base. In germline, CDR1 is SGHNT, CDR2 YENEEA. This CDR3 has 18 residues. The CDR3 nucleotides are TGTGCCAGCAGCTTCCTTTCCCCAGCGGGGGAGAACACCGGGGAGCTGTTTTTT. Protein product: CASSFLSPAGENTGELFF.

V gene TRBV5-1 combines with J gene TRBJ1-1, with TRBD1 as a possible D gene (5 bases). The CDR3 contains 17 residues. Trimming stripped 0 bases from V and 7 bases from J, with 22 bases between. Germline lookup yields CDR1 SGHRS and CDR2 YFSETQ. The CDR3 loop is CASSLEGAVGRTVEAFF. CDR3 coding DNA: TGCGCCAGCAGCTTGGAAGGGGCTGTGGGGCGCACTGTTGAAGCTTTCTTT.

V usage is TRBV5-1 and J usage is TRBJ2-2; D unclear. The germline V and J ends were trimmed by 0 bases and 6 bases, with 6 bases remaining between them. The length of the CDR3 is 13 residues. Germline V gene lookup returns CDR1 SGHRS and CDR2 YFSETQ. The CDR3 nucleotides read TGCGCCAGCAGCTTGGTAACGGCCGGGGAGCTGTTTTTT. This sequence encodes CASSLVTAGELFF.

This chain joins TRBV7-9 and TRBJ2-1; the match to TRBD2 covers 7 bases. Trimming at V came to 3 bases and at J to 0 bases, leaving 14 bases not matched to a gene. Germline V gives CDR1 SEHNR, CDR2 FQNEAQ (reference sequence). The CDR3 is made up of 19 amino acids. The CDR3 region is CASSFGTSTSLDSYNEQFF. DNA of the CDR3: TGTGCCAGCAGCTTTGGGACCTCGACTAGCCTCGACTCCTACAATGAGCAGTTCTTC.

The gene calls are TRBV27 and TRBJ1-5; TRBD1 might be the D (6 bases). V was cut by 4 bases and J by 6 bases, with 13 bases left in between. The CDR3 extends over 14 amino acids. CDR1 is MNHEY and CDR2 is SMNVEV in the germline V gene (reference sequence). CDR3 amino acids: CASSSRDTGQPQHF. For the CDR3, the DNA is TGTGCCAGCAGTTCCCGGGACACCGGTCAGCCCCAGCATTTT.

This sequence joins TRBV30 and TRBJ2-1, with 8 bases that match TRBD2. Per germline, CDR1 GTSNPN and CDR2 SVGIG (reference sequence). V lost 1 base and J lost 5; bases outside the gene matches: 4. The CDR3 consists of 14 residues. CDR3 sequence (DNA): TGTGCCTGGAGTGGCGGGGGGCGGAACAATGAGCAGTTCTTC. This encodes CAWSGGGRNNEQFF.

The chain is built from TRBV6-4 and TRBJ2-1, with 10 bases aligning to TRBD2. CDR1 and CDR2 (germline): MRHNA, SNTAGT. CDR3 length equals 15 residues. V shed 3 bases and J 8 bases; nucleotides not matched to a gene: 7. CDR3 DNA sequence: TGTGCCAGCAGTGAGTCTAGCGGGGGACAGGATGAGCAGTTCTTC. Protein product: CASSESSGGQDEQFF.